This is a list of T cell receptor beta chains from one sample in a study of blood T cell repertoires in COVID-19. The assay was immunoSEQ multiplex PCR, and TCRdb's table has in-frame clones only and misses some. The table records around 110,000 clones, 76% of them present only once. The specimen sequenced was peripheral blood. Every receptor here comes from a man older than 75 with COVID-19, enrolled during active disease. Each CDR3 is given with its conserved first and last residue. A D gene is named only where the DNA matches it firmly. Clone size appears in some rows only: once, few, many, or a class for an expanded clone.

v_call: TRBV6-5
clone_size: few
j_call: TRBJ1-4
d_call: .
cdr3_aa: CASTAGITNEKLFF
cdr3_nt: TGTGCCAGCACCGCGGGTATCACTAATGAAAAACTGTTTTTT

v_call: TRBV5-3
clone_size: .
j_call: TRBJ2-7
d_call: TRBD2
cdr3_aa: CARSLAGGDYEQYF
cdr3_nt: TGTGCCAGAAGCTTGGCGGGAGGCGACTACGAGCAGTACTTC

v_call: TRBV18
clone_size: .
j_call: TRBJ2-7
d_call: .
cdr3_aa: CASSPRSQGEQYF
cdr3_nt: TGTGCCAGCTCACCGCGGTCTCAGGGCGAGCAGTACTTC

v_call: TRBV11-2
clone_size: .
j_call: TRBJ1-1
d_call: .
cdr3_aa: CASSLASGKAFF
cdr3_nt: TGTGCCAGCAGCTTAGCGTCAGGGAAGGCTTTCTTT

v_call: TRBV7-9
clone_size: .
j_call: TRBJ2-5
d_call: TRBD1
cdr3_aa: CASSLVQGARETQYF
cdr3_nt: TGTGCCAGCAGCTTAGTTCAGGGGGCGAGGGAGACCCAGTACTTC

v_call: TRBV5-4
clone_size: .
j_call: TRBJ2-1
d_call: .
cdr3_aa: CASSPGPEDEQFF
cdr3_nt: TGTGCCAGCAGCCCTGGCCCAGAAGATGAGCAGTTCTTC

v_call: TRBV4-1
clone_size: .
j_call: TRBJ2-7
d_call: .
cdr3_aa: CASSQGETGNFYEQYF
cdr3_nt: TGCGCCAGCAGCCAGGGTGAAACAGGGAATTTCTACGAGCAGTACTTC

v_call: TRBV24-1
clone_size: .
j_call: TRBJ2-1
d_call: .
cdr3_aa: CATGGNSNEQFF
cdr3_nt: TGTGCCACCGGAGGGAATTCCAATGAGCAGTTCTTC

v_call: TRBV5-4
clone_size: few
j_call: TRBJ1-2
d_call: TRBD1
cdr3_aa: CASSGDRGYNGYTF
cdr3_nt: TGTGCCAGCAGCGGGGACAGGGGGTATAATGGCTACACCTTC

v_call: TRBV6-2/TRBV6-3
clone_size: few
j_call: TRBJ2-3
d_call: .
cdr3_aa: CASSEALPDTQYF
cdr3_nt: TGTGCCAGCAGCGAGGCGCTTCCAGATACGCAGTATTTT

v_call: TRBV3-1/TRBV3-2
clone_size: .
j_call: TRBJ1-6
d_call: TRBD1
cdr3_aa: CASTSDRESSPLHF
cdr3_nt: TGTGCCAGCACCTCCGACAGGGAGAGTTCACCCCTCCACTTT

v_call: TRBV5-1
clone_size: .
j_call: TRBJ2-5
d_call: .
cdr3_aa: CASSWGVQETQYF
cdr3_nt: TGCGCCAGCAGTTGGGGAGTCCAAGAGACCCAGTACTTC

v_call: TRBV30
clone_size: .
j_call: TRBJ2-2
d_call: TRBD2
cdr3_aa: CAWSAFAGRGTGELFF
cdr3_nt: TGTGCCTGGAGTGCCTTCGCGGGGAGGGGCACCGGGGAGCTGTTTTTT

v_call: TRBV7-2
clone_size: .
j_call: TRBJ2-5
d_call: TRBD2
cdr3_aa: CASSLSLAGLLQETQYF
cdr3_nt: TGTGCCAGCAGCCTATCTCTAGCGGGATTGCTTCAAGAGACCCAGTACTTC

v_call: TRBV19
clone_size: .
j_call: TRBJ1-2
d_call: TRBD1
cdr3_aa: CASSIDATGDNYGYTF
cdr3_nt: TGTGCCAGTAGTATAGATGCGACAGGGGATAACTATGGCTACACCTTC

v_call: TRBV6-6
clone_size: .
j_call: TRBJ2-7
d_call: .
cdr3_aa: CAIRSRQGSYEQYF
cdr3_nt: TGTGCCATCCGAAGTAGGCAGGGGAGTTACGAGCAGTACTTC

v_call: TRBV5-6
clone_size: .
j_call: TRBJ2-7
d_call: TRBD1
cdr3_aa: CASSGAGQAIYEQYF
cdr3_nt: TGTGCCAGCAGTGGGGCGGGACAGGCAATCTACGAGCAGTACTTC

v_call: TRBV27
clone_size: .
j_call: TRBJ1-6
d_call: .
cdr3_aa: CASSLKGRSYNSPLHF
cdr3_nt: TGTGCCAGCAGTTTGAAGGGGAGGTCCTATAATTCACCCCTCCACTTT

v_call: TRBV10-3
clone_size: few
j_call: TRBJ1-1
d_call: .
cdr3_aa: CAIKQSLNTEAFF
cdr3_nt: TGTGCCATTAAACAGTCGTTGAACACTGAAGCTTTCTTT

v_call: TRBV4-1
clone_size: .
j_call: TRBJ1-4
d_call: .
cdr3_aa: CASSLLGGRRDKLFF
cdr3_nt: TGCGCCAGCAGCCTACTCGGAGGCAGGAGGGATAAACTGTTTTTT

v_call: TRBV27
clone_size: .
j_call: TRBJ2-2
d_call: TRBD1
cdr3_aa: CASSRQGLNTGELFF
cdr3_nt: TGTGCCAGCAGTCGACAGGGCCTCAACACCGGGGAGCTGTTTTTT

v_call: TRBV28
clone_size: .
j_call: TRBJ2-5
d_call: .
cdr3_aa: CASTRPTGKETQYF
cdr3_nt: TGTGCCAGCACCCGCCCCACAGGGAAAGAGACCCAGTACTTC

v_call: TRBV12-5
clone_size: .
j_call: TRBJ2-5
d_call: TRBD1
cdr3_aa: CASGAGTGVPEETQYF
cdr3_nt: TGTGCTAGTGGTGCCGGGACAGGGGTGCCTGAGGAGACCCAGTACTTC

v_call: TRBV2
clone_size: once
j_call: TRBJ2-5
d_call: TRBD2
cdr3_aa: CASSDGTSGSYRTKETQYF
cdr3_nt: TGTGCCAGCAGTGATGGGACTAGCGGGAGCTACCGTACCAAAGAGACCCAGTACTTC

v_call: TRBV5-1
clone_size: .
j_call: TRBJ1-5
d_call: .
cdr3_aa: CASSLAGTSNQPQHF
cdr3_nt: TGCGCCAGCAGCTTGGCGGGAACTAGCAATCAGCCCCAGCATTTT

v_call: TRBV3-1/TRBV3-2
clone_size: .
j_call: TRBJ2-7
d_call: .
cdr3_aa: CASSQDYGVSEQYF
cdr3_nt: TGTGCCAGCAGCCAGGACTACGGAGTCTCCGAGCAGTACTTC

v_call: TRBV6-6
clone_size: .
j_call: TRBJ1-5
d_call: TRBD1
cdr3_aa: CASSRRTGESNQPQHF
cdr3_nt: TGTGCCAGCAGCCGAAGGACAGGGGAAAGCAATCAGCCCCAGCATTTT

v_call: TRBV3-1/TRBV3-2
clone_size: few
j_call: TRBJ2-5
d_call: .
cdr3_aa: CASSQEFQYGETQYF
cdr3_nt: TGTGCCAGCAGCCAAGAGTTCCAGTATGGAGAGACCCAGTACTTC

v_call: TRBV5-8
clone_size: .
j_call: TRBJ1-5
d_call: .
cdr3_aa: CASSLRGSSLSNQPQHF
cdr3_nt: TGTGCCAGCAGCTTGAGGGGCAGCTCCCTAAGCAATCAGCCCCAGCATTTT

v_call: TRBV5-1
clone_size: .
j_call: TRBJ1-1
d_call: .
cdr3_aa: CASSAQPGNTEAFF
cdr3_nt: TGCGCCAGCAGCGCGCAACCAGGGAACACTGAAGCTTTCTTT

v_call: TRBV18
clone_size: .
j_call: TRBJ1-6
d_call: TRBD1
cdr3_aa: CASSPTMRTGADNSPLHF
cdr3_nt: TGTGCCAGCTCACCAACGATGCGGACAGGGGCGGATAATTCACCCCTCCACTTT

v_call: TRBV6-6
clone_size: .
j_call: TRBJ2-7
d_call: .
cdr3_aa: CASSQGSPAYEQYF
cdr3_nt: TGTGCCAGCAGCCAGGGGTCCCCCGCCTACGAGCAGTACTTC

v_call: TRBV5-1
clone_size: .
j_call: TRBJ2-4
d_call: .
cdr3_aa: CASSLETGGKNIQYF
cdr3_nt: TGCGCCAGCAGCTTAGAGACAGGAGGAAAAAACATTCAGTACTTC

v_call: TRBV7-3
clone_size: .
j_call: TRBJ2-2
d_call: TRBD2
cdr3_aa: CASSGTSGKAGELFF
cdr3_nt: TGTGCCAGCAGTGGTACTAGCGGGAAGGCCGGGGAGCTGTTTTTT

v_call: TRBV9
clone_size: .
j_call: TRBJ1-1
d_call: .
cdr3_aa: CASNLNTEAFF
cdr3_nt: TGTGCCAGCAACTTGAACACTGAAGCTTTCTTT

v_call: TRBV13
clone_size: .
j_call: TRBJ2-7
d_call: .
cdr3_aa: CASSLGVDYEQYF
cdr3_nt: TGTGCCAGCAGCTTAGGGGTAGACTACGAGCAGTACTTC

v_call: TRBV7-6
clone_size: .
j_call: TRBJ2-7
d_call: .
cdr3_aa: CASSLVGGPYEQYF
cdr3_nt: TGTGCCAGCAGCTTAGTCGGGGGGCCCTACGAGCAGTACTTC

v_call: TRBV19
clone_size: .
j_call: TRBJ2-7
d_call: TRBD1
cdr3_aa: CASSTRGQGRNYEQYF
cdr3_nt: TGTGCCAGTAGTACAAGGGGACAGGGGCGAAACTACGAGCAGTACTTC

v_call: TRBV4-1
clone_size: .
j_call: TRBJ2-1
d_call: .
cdr3_aa: CASSQFSGSYNEQFF
cdr3_nt: TGCGCCAGCAGCCAATTCAGCGGGTCCTACAATGAGCAGTTCTTC

v_call: TRBV28
clone_size: .
j_call: TRBJ2-1
d_call: .
cdr3_aa: CASSPAGHEQFF
cdr3_nt: TGTGCCAGCAGCCCTGCTGGGCATGAGCAGTTCTTC